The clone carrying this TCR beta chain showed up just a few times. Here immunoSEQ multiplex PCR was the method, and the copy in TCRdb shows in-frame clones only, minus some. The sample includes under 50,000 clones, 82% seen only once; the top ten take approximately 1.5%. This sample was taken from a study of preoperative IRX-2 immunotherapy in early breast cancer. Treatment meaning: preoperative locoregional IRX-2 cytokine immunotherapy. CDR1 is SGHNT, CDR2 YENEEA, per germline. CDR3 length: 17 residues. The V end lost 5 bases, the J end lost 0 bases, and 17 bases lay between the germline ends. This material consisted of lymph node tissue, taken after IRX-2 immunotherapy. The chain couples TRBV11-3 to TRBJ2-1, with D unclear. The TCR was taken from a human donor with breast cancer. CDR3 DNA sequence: TGTGCCAGCAGCCGAAACATCAGAGAAAGCTCCTACAATGAGCAGTTCTTC. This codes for CASSRNIRESSYNEQFF.